The rows below give T cell receptor beta chains drawn from one sample of a study of cytomegalovirus exposure and HLA in healthy donors. Clones were read by immunoSEQ multiplex PCR, and TCRdb kept only the in-frame ones, dropping some. Here the sample spans 100,000 to 130,000 clones, 77% being singletons. Material for sequencing was PBMCs. These receptor sequences come from a male donor in good health and CMV-seronegative. Both conserved end residues are part of each CDR3. The order of the fields is D gene, J gene, CDR3 length, clone size, V gene, CDR3 DNA, CDR3 protein. D genes are given only for firm matches. Some rows mark clone size as missing; the rest say once, few, many or name a class of expanded clone.

TRBD2 TRBJ2-7 15 few TRBV30 TGTGCCTGGAGTGTAGCTAGCGGGAGGAACTACGAGCAGTACTTC CAWSVASGRNYEQYF
- TRBJ2-2 14 once TRBV4-2 TGTGCCAGCAGCCAATATTCGAACACCGGGGAGCTGTTTTTT CASSQYSNTGELFF
- TRBJ2-5 17 - TRBV4-1 TGCGCCAGCAGCCAAGATTGGGGCGGGACGACCAAAGAGACCCAGTACTTC CASSQDWGGTTKETQYF
- TRBJ2-7 14 - TRBV5-1 TGCGCCAGCAGCTTGGGGGTAGCGGACTACGAGCAGTACTTC CASSLGVADYEQYF
- TRBJ1-1 13 - TRBV6-6 TGTGCCAGCAGTTTTGGACAGAACTTTGAAGCTTTCTTT CASSFGQNFEAFF
TRBD1 TRBJ1-1 15 - TRBV2 TGTGCCAGCAGGGCGGGACAGGGAAAGAACACTGAAGCTTTCTTT CASRAGQGKNTEAFF
- TRBJ2-1 16 - TRBV6-4 TGTGCCAGCAGTGACACCCCAGGGGGGTACTACAATGAGCAGTTCTTC CASSDTPGGYYNEQFF
TRBD2 TRBJ2-1 15 - TRBV27 TGTGCCAGCGGATTCGGGGGGGCGGCCTACAATGAGCAGTTCTTC CASGFGGAAYNEQFF
- TRBJ2-7 14 - TRBV5-6 TGTGCCAGCAGCCCCGGAACAGTAACCTACGAGCAGTACTTC CASSPGTVTYEQYF
TRBD2 TRBJ2-7 13 - TRBV7-6 TGTGCCAGCAGCTCCACTAGCGGGAAGGAGCAGTACTTC CASSSTSGKEQYF
TRBD2 TRBJ2-2 16 - TRBV7-2 TGTGCCAGCAGCGGGCTAGCGGGAGTGACCACCGGGGAGCTGTTTTTT CASSGLAGVTTGELFF
- TRBJ2-1 16 - TRBV11-2 TGTGCCAGCAGCTTGGACAGTCTTAGCTCCTACAATGAGCAGTTCTTC CASSLDSLSSYNEQFF
TRBD2 TRBJ2-7 15 once TRBV11-2 TGTGCCAGCAGCTTTCGAAGCGGGAGTGGGTACGAGCAGTACTTC CASSFRSGSGYEQYF
TRBD1 TRBJ1-1 15 - TRBV7-2 TGTGCCAGCAGCTTCGGGACAGGGATGAACACTGAAGCTTTCTTT CASSFGTGMNTEAFF
- TRBJ2-5 14 - TRBV21-1 TGTGCCAGCAGCAAAGCTCTAGCGGGAGAGACCCAGTACTTC CASSKALAGETQYF
TRBD2 TRBJ2-4 11 - TRBV20-1 TGCAGTGCAAGGGAGGGGAACATTCAGTACTTC CSAREGNIQYF
TRBD2 TRBJ2-1 14 few TRBV29-1 TGCAGCGTTGAAGAAGGACTAGACATCAATGAGCAGTTCTTC CSVEEGLDINEQFF
- TRBJ2-2 13 few TRBV29-1 TGCAGCGTTGGTCTCTCTAACACCGGGGAGCTGTTTTTT CSVGLSNTGELFF
- TRBJ1-2 14 - TRBV6-5 TGTGCCAGCAGTTACCTATCCGGGGACTATGGCTACACCTTC CASSYLSGDYGYTF
TRBD2 TRBJ2-1 20 - TRBV9 TGTGCCAGCAGCGTAGCCACTGTAGGCGGGAGCCAGTCCCCTTACAATGAGCAGTTCTTC CASSVATVGGSQSPYNEQFF
TRBD1 TRBJ2-1 15 - TRBV10-3 TGTGCCATCAGTGGTGCCGGGACAGGGCTCGATGAGCAGTTCTTC CAISGAGTGLDEQFF
TRBD1 TRBJ1-3 17 - TRBV19 TGTGCCAGTGGGACAGGGGAGTATTTGAGCTCTGGAAACACCATATATTTT CASGTGEYLSSGNTIYF
TRBD2 TRBJ2-7 16 - TRBV7-2 TGTGCCAGCAGCTTAGCCTTGACTAGCGGGAGACTCGAGCAGTACTTC CASSLALTSGRLEQYF
TRBD1 TRBJ2-2 16 once TRBV6-5 TGTGCCAGCAGTTATGAGGGGGCCCGGAACACCGGGGAGCTGTTTTTT CASSYEGARNTGELFF
TRBD2 TRBJ2-7 14 - TRBV30 TGTGCCTGGAAGCCCCTAGCGGCTACCTACGAGCAGTACTTC CAWKPLAATYEQYF
TRBD1 TRBJ1-5 14 - TRBV27 TGTGCCAGCAGTTGGGACAGAAGCAATCAGCCCCAGCATTTT CASSWDRSNQPQHF
TRBD2 TRBJ2-1 15 - TRBV4-1 TGCGCCAGCAGCCAAGATAGCGGGGCCTACAATGAGCAGTTCTTC CASSQDSGAYNEQFF
TRBD1 TRBJ2-7 16 - TRBV4-2 TGTGCCAGCAGCCAGGAACCGGGACAGGCGTCCTACGAGCAGTACTTC CASSQEPGQASYEQYF
- TRBJ2-4 13 - TRBV5-4 TGTGCCAGCAGCCCCTTAGCCAAAAACATTCAGTACTTC CASSPLAKNIQYF
- TRBJ2-1 14 - TRBV6-6 TGTGCCAGCAGTCAACCGGGAATCTACAATGAGCAGTTCTTC CASSQPGIYNEQFF
TRBD1 TRBJ1-2 13 - TRBV7-4 TGTGCCAGCAGCCGGGACAGGGGGAACGGCTACACCTTC CASSRDRGNGYTF
- TRBJ2-5 14 - TRBV5-1 TGCGCCAGCAGCCCCGGGACAAACCAAGAGACCCAGTACTTC CASSPGTNQETQYF
TRBD1 TRBJ2-3 15 - TRBV13 TGTGCCAGCAGCCAAAGGGACAGGGTTACCGATACGCAGTATTTT CASSQRDRVTDTQYF
TRBD2 TRBJ2-7 15 few TRBV6-1 TGTGCCAGCAGGAGGGAGGCGGGAGCTGGATACGAGCAGTACTTC CASRREAGAGYEQYF
- TRBJ2-6 14 few TRBV12-5 TGTGCCACCGGGTCCATCTCTGGGGCCAACGTCCTGACTTTC CATGSISGANVLTF
- TRBJ1-5 16 - TRBV7-6 TGTGCCAGCAGCTTAGAGGCCGCCCAGGCAAATCAGCCCCAGCATTTT CASSLEAAQANQPQHF
- TRBJ2-2 14 - TRBV19 TGTGCCACCAAAGACAGATTTAACACCGGGGAGCTGTTTTTT CATKDRFNTGELFF
- TRBJ1-3 14 - TRBV27 TGTGCCAGCAGTTTAAACCCGCGTGGAAACACCATATATTTT CASSLNPRGNTIYF
- TRBJ2-3 14 once TRBV5-4 TGTGCCAGCAGCTTGGTAGCGGCTACAGATACGCAGTATTTT CASSLVAATDTQYF
TRBD2 TRBJ2-5 18 - TRBV6-1 TGTGCCAGCACCGAAGCGGGGCTAGCGGGAGGGCCCGAGGAGACCCAGTACTTC CASTEAGLAGGPEETQYF
TRBD2 TRBJ2-1 15 - TRBV5-5 TGTGCCAGCAGCCCTGGACTAGCGGGACACAATGAGCAGTTCTTC CASSPGLAGHNEQFF
TRBD1 TRBJ2-7 15 - TRBV9 TGTGCCAGCAGCGTAGGGGTGACAGGGTCCTACGAGCAGTACTTC CASSVGVTGSYEQYF
TRBD2 TRBJ2-7 14 - TRBV25-1 TGTGCCAGCAGTGATAGCGGGAGTATCTACGAGCAGTACTTC CASSDSGSIYEQYF
TRBD1 TRBJ2-5 15 - TRBV28 TGTGCCAGCAGTTCGGGACAGGGGGCGGTTGAGACCCAGTACTTC CASSSGQGAVETQYF
- TRBJ2-1 17 - TRBV27 TGTGCCAGCAGTTTCTTCCATCTAGCACAACCGAACAATGAGCAGTTCTTC CASSFFHLAQPNNEQFF
- TRBJ2-3 13 - TRBV5-6 TGTGCCAGCAGCTTCAGAAGCACAGATACGCAGTATTTT CASSFRSTDTQYF
- TRBJ2-7 12 - TRBV5-1 TGCGCCAGCAGCCGCGAGGCCTACGAGCAGTACTTC CASSREAYEQYF
- TRBJ2-7 13 once TRBV19 TGTGCCAGTAGTATGGGCAGCTCCTACGAGCAGTACTTC CASSMGSSYEQYF
TRBD2 TRBJ2-1 14 few TRBV18 TGTGCCAGCTCACCGGGACTAGCGGGGAATGAGCAGTTCTTC CASSPGLAGNEQFF
- TRBJ2-7 14 - TRBV6-1 TGTGCCAGCAGCAAGGAGACCGGACTCGGGGAGCAGTACTTC CASSKETGLGEQYF
- TRBJ1-3 16 few TRBV5-1 TGCGCCAGCAGCTTTAAAATTCGGGGCTCTGGAAACACCATATATTTT CASSFKIRGSGNTIYF
- TRBJ2-4 14 - TRBV28 TGTGCCAGCGCGGGGCAGGGAGCCAAAAACATTCAGTACTTC CASAGQGAKNIQYF
TRBD2 TRBJ2-7 15 - TRBV7-6 TGTGCCAGCAGCTTAGGGAAGCGGGAGGGCGACGAGCAGTACTTC CASSLGKREGDEQYF
TRBD1 TRBJ1-2 12 - TRBV4-2 TGTGCCAGCCGACCGGGACAGGGACGCTACACCTTC CASRPGQGRYTF